This record covers a single TCR beta chain. V lost 2 bases and J lost 4, with 14 bases in between. CDR3 length: 15 amino acids. The germline CDR1 and CDR2 sequences are GTSNPN and SVGIG (reference sequence). As processed by the authors: Nucleated cell counts were estimated from reference gene primer amplification. TCRdb's table, derived via immunoSEQ multiplex PCR, lists solely in-frame clones and lacks some. That table supplies the V and J calls and clone size; D and trimming were determined from the DNA. The sample lists about 140,000 clones; about 86% were seen once. These data originate in a study of blood T cell repertoires in COVID-19. Looking at the study overall: COVID-19 samples, acute and convalescent, were from the United States, Italy and Spain. The cDNA or gDNA used as material had been derived from T cells, B-cell-depleted T cells, or PBMCs.

Sequences were obtained from peripheral blood. The rearrangement links TRBV30 to TRBJ1-4; TRBD1 might be the D (6 bases). This receptor was obtained from a woman aged 60-70 years with acute or convalescent COVID-19. The CDR3 spells CAWSPIGRGNEKLFF. The DNA for the CDR3 is TGTGCCTGGAGTCCTATAGGCAGGGGTAATGAAAAACTGTTTTTT.